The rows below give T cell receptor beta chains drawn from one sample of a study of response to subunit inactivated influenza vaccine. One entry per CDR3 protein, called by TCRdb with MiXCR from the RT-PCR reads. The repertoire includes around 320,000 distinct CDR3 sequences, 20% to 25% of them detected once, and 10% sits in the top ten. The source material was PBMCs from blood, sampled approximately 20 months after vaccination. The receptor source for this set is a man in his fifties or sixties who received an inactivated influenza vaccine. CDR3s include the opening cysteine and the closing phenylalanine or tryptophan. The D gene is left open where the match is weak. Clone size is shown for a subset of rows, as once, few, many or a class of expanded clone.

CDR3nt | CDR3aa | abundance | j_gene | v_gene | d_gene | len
TGTGCCAGCAGCTCAAGACCGGGACCACGGACAGATACGCAGTATTTT | CASSSRPGPRTDTQYF | . | TRBJ2-3 | TRBV7-2 | . | 16
TGTGCCAGCAGCTTGGCGGGAGGGGATGGCTACACCTTC | CASSLAGGDGYTF | few | TRBJ1-2 | TRBV7-9 | . | 13
TGCGCCAGCAGTCGTCGGACTAGCGGGGCCAGTCTAAACACCGGGGAGCTGTTTTTT | CASSRRTSGASLNTGELFF | . | TRBJ2-2 | TRBV5-1 | TRBD2 | 19
TGTTCGGAGGACACCTCTGGAAACACCATATATTTT | CSEDTSGNTIYF | few | TRBJ1-3 | TRBV7-9 | . | 12
TGTGCCAGCACCCCTCGGGGCACAGATAGCAATCAGCCCCAGCATTTT | CASTPRGTDSNQPQHF | many | TRBJ1-5 | TRBV27 | . | 16
TGTGCCAGCAGCCAGGGCTCAGGGAGCTCTGGGGCCAACGTCCTGACTTTC | CASSQGSGSSGANVLTF | . | TRBJ2-6 | TRBV3-1 | . | 17
TGTGCCAGCAGCTTGGGGGGAGGCAAAGATACGCAGTATTTT | CASSLGGGKDTQYF | . | TRBJ2-3 | TRBV5-8 | . | 14
TGTGCCAGCAGCCAAATGCCGGGACAGGGCTACAAAAACATTCAGTACTTC | CASSQMPGQGYKNIQYF | . | TRBJ2-4 | TRBV3-1 | TRBD1 | 17
TGCAGTGCTAGAGGTTTCGGGACAGGGTCACGAACTGAAGCTTTCTTT | CSARGFGTGSRTEAFF | few | TRBJ1-1 | TRBV20-1 | TRBD1 | 16
TGTGCCATCAGGGACAACTCTGGAAACACCATATATTTT | CAIRDNSGNTIYF | many | TRBJ1-3 | TRBV10-3 | . | 13
TGCGCCAGCAGCTTGGAGACAGGGGGTTACAATGAGCAGTTCTTC | CASSLETGGYNEQFF | many | TRBJ2-1 | TRBV5-1 | TRBD1 | 15
TGCGCCAGCAGCTCGTCAGGTCCTGGCTACACCTTC | CASSSSGPGYTF | few | TRBJ1-2 | TRBV5-1 | . | 12
TGTGCCAGCAGTGTTCTTAGAATGAACACTGAAGCTTTCTTT | CASSVLRMNTEAFF | many | TRBJ1-1 | TRBV6-1 | . | 14
TGTGCCAGCAGCCCAAGGAGGATTCCCTACGAGCAGTACTTC | CASSPRRIPYEQYF | few | TRBJ2-7 | TRBV7-2 | . | 14
TGTGCCAGCAGTGAACCCAGAGGGCAGGGGAAGTACGAGCAGTACTTC | CASSEPRGQGKYEQYF | few | TRBJ2-7 | TRBV25-1 | . | 16
TGTGCCAGCAGACCTACGACAGGTGTAAGGGATACGCAGTATTTT | CASRPTTGVRDTQYF | few | TRBJ2-3 | TRBV12-3/TRBV12-4 | . | 15
TGTGCCAGCAGCCATAAGACAGCCTATGGCTACACCTTC | CASSHKTAYGYTF | few | TRBJ1-2 | TRBV7-2 | . | 13
TGTGCCAGTAGTATAAAGGACGGTGAAGCTTTCTTT | CASSIKDGEAFF | . | TRBJ1-1 | TRBV19 | . | 12
TGTGCCAGCAGCGCCGGAGCCTCCTACAATGAGCAGTTCTTC | CASSAGASYNEQFF | few | TRBJ2-1 | TRBV7-3 | . | 14
TGTGCCAGCAGTTTCGAACTGGGTCTAGCGGCCTACGAGCAGTACTTC | CASSFELGLAAYEQYF | . | TRBJ2-7 | TRBV12-3/TRBV12-4 | TRBD2 | 16
TGTGCCAGCAGTGACCTGACCGGGACAGGGAATCCCTACGAGCAGTACTTC | CASSDLTGTGNPYEQYF | few | TRBJ2-7 | TRBV6-1 | TRBD1 | 17
TGTGCCAGTAGTATCCTCGTCGGCAATCAGCCCCAGCATTTT | CASSILVGNQPQHF | . | TRBJ1-5 | TRBV19 | . | 14
TGCGCCAGCAGCCAAGCCACGGTGAACACCGGGGAGCTGTTTTTT | CASSQATVNTGELFF | . | TRBJ2-2 | TRBV4-3 | . | 15
TGCGCCAGCAGCAATAGACAGGGGGCGAACACCGGGGAGCTGTTTTTT | CASSNRQGANTGELFF | . | TRBJ2-2 | TRBV5-1 | TRBD1 | 16
TGTGCCAGCAGTAACCCGACAGGGAACACTGAAGCTTTCTTT | CASSNPTGNTEAFF | few | TRBJ1-1 | TRBV6-5 | . | 14
TGTGCCAGCAGTGAGTTCCGTGTGCGGGCGAATGAGCAGTTCTTC | CASSEFRVRANEQFF | . | TRBJ2-1 | TRBV6-1 | . | 15
TGTGCCACCAGCAGAGAGGACAGTCAAGAGACCCAGTACTTC | CATSREDSQETQYF | few | TRBJ2-5 | TRBV15 | . | 14
TGCAGCGTTGAAGATCTTTGGGGCTACACCTTC | CSVEDLWGYTF | . | TRBJ1-2 | TRBV29-1 | . | 11
TGCGCCAGCAGCTCGGGGGACAGGGGGACGAACACTGAAGCTTTCTTT | CASSSGDRGTNTEAFF | many | TRBJ1-1 | TRBV5-1 | TRBD1 | 16
TGCAGCGTCGGGACTAGCGGGAGCGAAGGCGATACGCAGTATTTT | CSVGTSGSEGDTQYF | few | TRBJ2-3 | TRBV29-1 | TRBD2 | 15
TGTGCCAGCAGCTTGGTCGGAATCATGAACACTGAAGCTTTCTTT | CASSLVGIMNTEAFF | many | TRBJ1-1 | TRBV5-6 | . | 15
TGTGCCAGCAGTTTAGGGACAGGGGGCATCACAGATACGCAGTATTTT | CASSLGTGGITDTQYF | . | TRBJ2-3 | TRBV27 | TRBD1 | 16
TGTGCCAGCAGCCAAGAGGGGCGGGAGGGACACAATGAGCAGTTCTTC | CASSQEGREGHNEQFF | . | TRBJ2-1 | TRBV4-2 | TRBD2 | 16
TGCAGTGCTAGATCGGACAGGGACTATCAGCCCCAGCATTTT | CSARSDRDYQPQHF | many | TRBJ1-5 | TRBV20-1 | TRBD1 | 14
TGTGCCAGCAGCTTAGAGTACAGCTCCAATCAGCCCCAGCATTTT | CASSLEYSSNQPQHF | few | TRBJ1-5 | TRBV7-2 | . | 15
TGCATCGGCCAACAGGAAGGGAAAACAGATACGCAGTATTTT | CIGQQEGKTDTQYF | . | TRBJ2-3 | TRBV29-1 | . | 14
TGTGCCAGCAGACAGGGGGTAGGTCAGCCTGAAGCTTTCTTT | CASRQGVGQPEAFF | . | TRBJ1-1 | TRBV6-2/TRBV6-3 | TRBD1 | 14
TGTGCCAGCAGACCTGACACTCGGAAAGCTTTCTTT | CASRPDTRKAFF | . | TRBJ1-1 | TRBV28 | . | 12
TGTGCCAGCAGCTTTGGGCACCTCAATCAGCCCCAGCATTTT | CASSFGHLNQPQHF | few | TRBJ1-5 | TRBV7-2 | . | 14
TGTGCCAGCAGCTTACGGACAGGGGGCCTCCGACACAGCTATGGCTACACCTTC | CASSLRTGGLRHSYGYTF | . | TRBJ1-2 | TRBV11-2 | TRBD1 | 18
TGTGCCATCAGTGAGCGGGACCTATATAGCAATCAGCCCCAGCATTTT | CAISERDLYSNQPQHF | . | TRBJ1-5 | TRBV10-3 | . | 16
TGTGCCAGCAGCACTAGCGGGGGGGCGTTGGATACGCAGTATTTT | CASSTSGGALDTQYF | . | TRBJ2-3 | TRBV7-8 | TRBD2 | 15
TGTGCCACCAGCAGAGATATGGGCAGTACTAGGCCCCAGCATTTT | CATSRDMGSTRPQHF | few | TRBJ1-5 | TRBV15 | . | 15
TGTGCCAGCAGCCAAGAGCGGTCTGGACTAGCAAACACCGGGGAGCTGTTTTTT | CASSQERSGLANTGELFF | . | TRBJ2-2 | TRBV4-2 | TRBD2 | 18
TGCGCCAGCAGCCAAGAACGGGTTGGCGAGCAGTACTTC | CASSQERVGEQYF | . | TRBJ2-7 | TRBV4-1 | . | 13
TGTGCCAGCAGCTTAGTTTCAGGGTCTTCCTACGAGCAGTACTTC | CASSLVSGSSYEQYF | . | TRBJ2-7 | TRBV7-6 | . | 15
TGTGCCAGCAGTTACACAGGGGGCTCCTATGGCTACACCTTC | CASSYTGGSYGYTF | few | TRBJ1-2 | TRBV6-5 | TRBD1 | 14
TGTGCCAGCAGCGGAGGACAGGGGAGAGGAGAGACCCAGTACTTC | CASSGGQGRGETQYF | . | TRBJ2-5 | TRBV11-3 | TRBD1 | 15
TGCAGTGCTAGAGATGTTAGCGGACAGTCTAACTATGGCTACACCTTC | CSARDVSGQSNYGYTF | . | TRBJ1-2 | TRBV20-1 | . | 16
TGCGCCAGCAGCCTTAGAGAATATAATTCACCCCTCCACTTT | CASSLREYNSPLHF | . | TRBJ1-6 | TRBV4-3 | . | 14
TGCAGTGCTAGAGGGGCTGGGGGCGTTCAGCCCCAGCATTTT | CSARGAGGVQPQHF | . | TRBJ1-5 | TRBV20-1 | . | 14
TGTGCCAGCAGAGAACTTCCCGGGACGGAGTTTAGGGAGCAGTACTTC | CASRELPGTEFREQYF | . | TRBJ2-7 | TRBV6-1 | . | 16
TGTGCCAGCAGTCTAAGTACGGGCGGGGAGCTGTTTTTT | CASSLSTGGELFF | many | TRBJ2-2 | TRBV9 | . | 13
TGTGCCAGCAGCTTAGTGATGAAAGACTACTATGGCTACACCTTC | CASSLVMKDYYGYTF | many | TRBJ1-2 | TRBV7-8 | . | 15
TGCGCCAGCAGCCAAGGAGGCGGCTCCTACAATGAGCAGTTCTTC | CASSQGGGSYNEQFF | many | TRBJ2-1 | TRBV4-3 | . | 15